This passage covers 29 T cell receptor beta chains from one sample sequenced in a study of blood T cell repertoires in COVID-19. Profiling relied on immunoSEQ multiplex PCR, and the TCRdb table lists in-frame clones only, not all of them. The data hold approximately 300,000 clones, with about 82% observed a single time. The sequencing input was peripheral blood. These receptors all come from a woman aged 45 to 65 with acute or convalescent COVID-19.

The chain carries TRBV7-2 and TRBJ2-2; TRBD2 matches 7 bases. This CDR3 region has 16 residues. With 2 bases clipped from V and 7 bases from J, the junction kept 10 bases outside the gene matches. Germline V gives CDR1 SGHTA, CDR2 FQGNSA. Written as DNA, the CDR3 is TGTGCCAGCAGCTTAAGGGGCGGGAGTTTCGGCGGGGAGCTGTTTTTT. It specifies CASSLRGGSFGGELFF.

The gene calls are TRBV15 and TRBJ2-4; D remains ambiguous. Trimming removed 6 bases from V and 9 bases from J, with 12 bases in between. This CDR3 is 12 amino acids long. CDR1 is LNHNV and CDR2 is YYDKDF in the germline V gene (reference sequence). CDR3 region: CATRWQDSIQYF. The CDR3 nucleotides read TGTGCCACCAGATGGCAGGATTCCATTCAGTACTTC.

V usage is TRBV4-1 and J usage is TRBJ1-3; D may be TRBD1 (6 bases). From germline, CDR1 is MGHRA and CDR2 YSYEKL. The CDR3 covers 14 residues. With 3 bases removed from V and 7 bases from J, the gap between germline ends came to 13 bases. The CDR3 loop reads CASSQNRVLNTIYF. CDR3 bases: TGCGCCAGCAGCCAGAACAGGGTTTTGAACACCATATATTTT.

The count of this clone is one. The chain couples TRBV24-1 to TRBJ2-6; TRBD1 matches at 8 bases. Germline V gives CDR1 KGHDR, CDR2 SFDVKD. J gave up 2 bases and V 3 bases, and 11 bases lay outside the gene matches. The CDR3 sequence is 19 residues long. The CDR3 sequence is CATSDAVGQGSPGANVLTF. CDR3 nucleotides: TGTGCCACCAGTGATGCCGTTGGACAGGGATCTCCTGGGGCCAACGTCCTGACTTTC.

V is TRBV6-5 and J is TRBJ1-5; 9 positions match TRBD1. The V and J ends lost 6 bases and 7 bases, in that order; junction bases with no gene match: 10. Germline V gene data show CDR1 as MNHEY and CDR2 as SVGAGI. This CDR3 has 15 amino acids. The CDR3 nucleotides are TGTGCCAGCAGGGACATACAGGGGGCTGGGCAGCCCCAGCATTTT. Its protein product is CASRDIQGAGQPQHF.

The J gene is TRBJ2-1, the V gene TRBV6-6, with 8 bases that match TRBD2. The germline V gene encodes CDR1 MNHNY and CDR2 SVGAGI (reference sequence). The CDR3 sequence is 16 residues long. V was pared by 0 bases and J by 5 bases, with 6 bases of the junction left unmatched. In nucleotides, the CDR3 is TGTGCCAGCAGTTACTCCCTCCAGCGGGGGAACAATGAGCAGTTCTTC. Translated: CASSYSLQRGNNEQFF.

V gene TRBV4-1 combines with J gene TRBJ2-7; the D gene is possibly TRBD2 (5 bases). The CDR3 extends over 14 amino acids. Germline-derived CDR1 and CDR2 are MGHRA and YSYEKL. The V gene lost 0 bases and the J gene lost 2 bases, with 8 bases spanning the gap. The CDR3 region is CASSQDWRAYEQYF. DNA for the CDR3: TGCGCCAGCAGCCAAGATTGGCGGGCCTACGAGCAGTACTTC.

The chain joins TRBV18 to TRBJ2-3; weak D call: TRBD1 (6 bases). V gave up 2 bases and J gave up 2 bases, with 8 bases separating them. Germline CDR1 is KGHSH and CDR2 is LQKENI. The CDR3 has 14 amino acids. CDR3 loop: CASSPRGYTDTQYF. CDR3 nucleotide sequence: TGTGCCAGCTCACCAAGGGGGTACACAGATACGCAGTATTTT.

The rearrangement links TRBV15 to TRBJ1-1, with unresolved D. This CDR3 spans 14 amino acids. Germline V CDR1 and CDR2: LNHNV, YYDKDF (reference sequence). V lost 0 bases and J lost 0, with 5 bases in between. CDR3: CATSRDSVNTEAFF. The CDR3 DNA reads TGTGCCACCAGCAGAGATTCAGTGAACACTGAAGCTTTCTTT.

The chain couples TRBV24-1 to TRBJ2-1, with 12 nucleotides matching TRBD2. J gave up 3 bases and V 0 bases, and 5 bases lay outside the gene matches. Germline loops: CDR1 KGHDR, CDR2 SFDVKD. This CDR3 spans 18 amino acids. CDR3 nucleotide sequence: TGTGCCACCAGTGATTTGTGGTCGACTAGCGGGGGCTACAATGAGCAGTTCTTC. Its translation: CATSDLWSTSGGYNEQFF.

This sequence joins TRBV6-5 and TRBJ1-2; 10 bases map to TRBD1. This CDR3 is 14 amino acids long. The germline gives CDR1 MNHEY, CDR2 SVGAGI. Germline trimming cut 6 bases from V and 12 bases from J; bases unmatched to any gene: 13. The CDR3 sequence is CASRPGQGNSLHTF. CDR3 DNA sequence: TGTGCCAGCAGACCGGGACAGGGGAATTCGTTGCACACCTTC.

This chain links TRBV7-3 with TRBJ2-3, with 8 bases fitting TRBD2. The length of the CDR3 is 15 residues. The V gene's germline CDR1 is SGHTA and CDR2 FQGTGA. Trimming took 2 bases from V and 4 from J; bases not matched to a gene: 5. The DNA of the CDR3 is TGTGCCAGCAGCTTATCCAGCGGGAGAGCAGATACGCAGTATTTT. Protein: CASSLSSGRADTQYF.

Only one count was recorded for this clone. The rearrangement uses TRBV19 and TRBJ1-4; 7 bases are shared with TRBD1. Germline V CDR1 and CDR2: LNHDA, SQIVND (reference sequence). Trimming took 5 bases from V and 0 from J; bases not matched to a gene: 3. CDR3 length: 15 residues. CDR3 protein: CASSGQDATNEKLFF. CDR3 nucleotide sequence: TGTGCCAGTAGTGGACAGGATGCAACTAATGAAAAACTGTTTTTT.

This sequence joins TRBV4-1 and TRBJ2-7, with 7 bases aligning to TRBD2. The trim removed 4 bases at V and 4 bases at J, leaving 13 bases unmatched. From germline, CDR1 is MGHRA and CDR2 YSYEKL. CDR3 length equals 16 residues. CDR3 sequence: CASSPLIGLDLYEQYF. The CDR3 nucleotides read TGCGCCAGCAGCCCGCTAATAGGACTAGACTTGTACGAGCAGTACTTC.

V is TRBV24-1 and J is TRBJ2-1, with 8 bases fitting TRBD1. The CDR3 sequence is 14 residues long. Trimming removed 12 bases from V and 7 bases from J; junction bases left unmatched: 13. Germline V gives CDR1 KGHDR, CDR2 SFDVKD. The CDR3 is CAVSRGRVVNEQFF. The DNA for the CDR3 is TGTGCCGTATCCAGGGGGCGGGTGGTAAATGAGCAGTTCTTC.

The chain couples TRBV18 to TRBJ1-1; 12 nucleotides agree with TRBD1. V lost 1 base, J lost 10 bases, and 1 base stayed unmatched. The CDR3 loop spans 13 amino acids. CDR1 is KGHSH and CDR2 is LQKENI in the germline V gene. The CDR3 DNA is TGTGCCAGCTCACCACGGGACAGGGGGCCAGCTTTCTTT. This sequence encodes CASSPRDRGPAFF.

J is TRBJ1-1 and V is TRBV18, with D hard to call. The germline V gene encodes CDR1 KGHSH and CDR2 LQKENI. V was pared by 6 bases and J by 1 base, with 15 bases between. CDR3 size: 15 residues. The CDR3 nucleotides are TGTGCCAGCTCCTCCCCGGGGATGAGGAACACTGAAGCTTTCTTT. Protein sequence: CASSSPGMRNTEAFF.

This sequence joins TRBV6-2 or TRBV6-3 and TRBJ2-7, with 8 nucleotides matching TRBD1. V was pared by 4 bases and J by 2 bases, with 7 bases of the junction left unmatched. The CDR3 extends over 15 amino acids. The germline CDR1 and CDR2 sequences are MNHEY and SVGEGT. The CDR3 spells CASSWGTGRTYEQYF. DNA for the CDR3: TGTGCCAGCAGTTGGGGGACAGGTCGTACCTACGAGCAGTACTTC.

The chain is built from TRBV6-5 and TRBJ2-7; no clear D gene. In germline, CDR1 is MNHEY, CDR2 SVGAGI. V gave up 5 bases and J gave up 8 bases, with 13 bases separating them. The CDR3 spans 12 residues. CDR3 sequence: CASSPTTLQQYF. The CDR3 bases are TGTGCCAGCAGTCCGACGACTCTTCAGCAGTACTTC.

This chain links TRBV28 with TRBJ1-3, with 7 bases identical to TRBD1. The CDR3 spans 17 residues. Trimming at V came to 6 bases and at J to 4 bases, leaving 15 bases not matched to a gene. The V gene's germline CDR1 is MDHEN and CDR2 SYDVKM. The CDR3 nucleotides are TGTGCCAGCAGACCCTTACAGGGGATTATTGAAGGAAACACCATATATTTT. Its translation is CASRPLQGIIEGNTIYF.

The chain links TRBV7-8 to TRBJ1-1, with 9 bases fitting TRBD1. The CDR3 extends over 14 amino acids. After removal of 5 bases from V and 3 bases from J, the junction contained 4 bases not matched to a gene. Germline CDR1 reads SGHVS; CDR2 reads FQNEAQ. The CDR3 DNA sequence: TGTGCCAGCAGCGTGACAGGGGGGGACACTGAAGCTTTCTTT. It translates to CASSVTGGDTEAFF.

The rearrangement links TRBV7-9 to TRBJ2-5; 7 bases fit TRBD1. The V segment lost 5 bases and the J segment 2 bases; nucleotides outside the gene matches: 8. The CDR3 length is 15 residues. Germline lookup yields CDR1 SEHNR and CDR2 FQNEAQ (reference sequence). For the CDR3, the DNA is TGTGCCAGCAGCCGGGGACAGACTTTTCAAGAGACCCAGTACTTC. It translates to CASSRGQTFQETQYF. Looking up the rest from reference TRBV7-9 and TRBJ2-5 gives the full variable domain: DTGVSQNPRHKITKRGQNVTFRCDPISEHNRLYWYRQTLGQGPEFLTYFQNEAQLEKSRLLSDRFSAERPKGSFSTLEIQRTEQGDSAMYLCASSRGQTFQETQYFGPGTRLLVL.

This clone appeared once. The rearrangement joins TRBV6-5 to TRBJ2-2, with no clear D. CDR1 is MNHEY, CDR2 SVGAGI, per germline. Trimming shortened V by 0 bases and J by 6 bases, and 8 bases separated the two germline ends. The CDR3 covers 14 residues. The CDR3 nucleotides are TGTGCCAGCAGTTACTCGAGTCAATCCGGGGAGCTGTTTTTT. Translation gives CASSYSSQSGELFF.

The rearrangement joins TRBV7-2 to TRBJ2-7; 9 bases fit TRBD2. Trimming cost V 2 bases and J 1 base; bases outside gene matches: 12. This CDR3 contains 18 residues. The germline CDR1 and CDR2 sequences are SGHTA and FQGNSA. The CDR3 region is CASSLRLAGRSLSYEQYF. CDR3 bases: TGTGCCAGCAGCTTACGTCTAGCGGGGCGATCGCTTTCCTACGAGCAGTACTTC.

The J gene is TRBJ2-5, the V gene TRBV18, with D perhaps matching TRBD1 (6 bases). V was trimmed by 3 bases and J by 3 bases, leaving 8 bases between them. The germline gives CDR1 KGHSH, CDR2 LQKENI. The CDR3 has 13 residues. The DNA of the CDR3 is TGTGCCAGCTCACCCCCAGGGGAAGAGACCCAGTACTTC. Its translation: CASSPPGEETQYF.

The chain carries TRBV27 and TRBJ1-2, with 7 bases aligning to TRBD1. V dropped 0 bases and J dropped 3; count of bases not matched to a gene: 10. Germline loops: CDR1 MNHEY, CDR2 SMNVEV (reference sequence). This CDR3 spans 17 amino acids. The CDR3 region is CASSLSIRDRLYYGYTF. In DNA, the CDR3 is TGTGCCAGCAGTTTATCGATAAGGGACAGACTCTACTATGGCTACACCTTC.

CDR3 residues: CASSFSQGMGQPQHF. The DNA of the CDR3 is TGTGCCAGCAGTTTTTCACAGGGAATGGGTCAGCCCCAGCATTTT. The V and J genes are TRBV28 and TRBJ1-5; maybe TRBD1 (6 bases). The length of the CDR3 is 15 residues. The V end was cut by 3 bases, the J end by 6 bases, with 15 bases between. Germline V lookup: CDR1 MDHEN, CDR2 SYDVKM. Filled out from reference TRBV28 and TRBJ1-5, the complete variable domain reads DVKVTQSSRYLVKRTGEKVFLECVQDMDHENMFWYRQDPGLGLRLIYFSYDVKMKEKGDIPEGYSVSREKKERFSLILESASTNQTSMYLCASSFSQGMGQPQHFGDGTRLSIL.

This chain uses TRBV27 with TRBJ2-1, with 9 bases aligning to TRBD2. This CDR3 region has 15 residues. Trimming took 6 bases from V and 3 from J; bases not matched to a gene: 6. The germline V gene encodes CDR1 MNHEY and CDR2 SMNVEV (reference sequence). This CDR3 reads CASSPSGAFYNEQFF. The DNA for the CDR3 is TGTGCCAGCAGCCCTAGCGGGGCCTTCTACAATGAGCAGTTCTTC.

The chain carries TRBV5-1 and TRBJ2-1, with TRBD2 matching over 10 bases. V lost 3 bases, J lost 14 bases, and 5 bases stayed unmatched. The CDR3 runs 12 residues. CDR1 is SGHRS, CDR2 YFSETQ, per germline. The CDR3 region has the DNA TGCGCCAGCAGCTCATCCGGGACTAGCGAGTTCTTC. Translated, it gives CASSSSGTSEFF.